These 4 T cell receptor beta chains came from one sample sequenced in a study of T cell responses to AZD1222 COVID-19 vaccine. The data were produced by immunoSEQ multiplex PCR, yet TCRdb's version contains in-frame clones alone and is incomplete. Seen here are around 99,000 clones, approximately 92% observed once, and the top ten hold roughly 13%. The sequencing used peripheral blood, collected on day 0 of AZD1222 vaccination. These receptor sequences come from an adult in good health.

CDR3 region: CASSDRAPLAQFF. CDR3 nucleotide sequence: TGTGCCAGCTCCGACCGGGCCCCCCTGGCGCAGTTCTTC. This rearrangement joins TRBV6-5 to TRBJ2-1, with no clear D. The V gene's germline CDR1 is MNHEY and CDR2 SVGAGI. Trimming removed 8 bases from V and 12 bases from J, with 20 bases in between. This CDR3 has 13 amino acids.

The chain recombines TRBV7-3 with TRBJ2-3; 8 nucleotides agree with TRBD1. V was clipped by 4 bases and J by 3 bases; unmatched bases: 9. The CDR3 length is 16 residues. CDR1 is SGHTA, CDR2 FQGTGA, per germline. CDR3 protein: CASSSHGQGRTDTQYF. The CDR3 coding sequence is TGTGCCAGCAGCTCTCACGGACAGGGTAGAACAGATACGCAGTATTTT.

The rearrangement joins TRBV2 to TRBJ2-2, with D perhaps matching TRBD2 (6 bases). This CDR3 contains 16 residues. Trimming pared 6 bases from V and 1 base from J, leaving 15 bases between. From germline, CDR1 is SNHLY and CDR2 FYNNEI. CDR3 in amino acids: CASSLGRRGNTGELFF. CDR3 DNA sequence: TGTGCCAGCAGCCTAGGGAGGAGGGGGAACACCGGGGAGCTGTTTTTT.

Of note for this clone: Other DNA sequences in this specimen translate into the identical CDR3. The chain is built from TRBV5-6 and TRBJ1-5; 8 bases agree with TRBD1. Germline CDR1 is SGHDT and CDR2 is YYEEEE. This CDR3 is built from 14 residues. V lost 1 base to trimming and J lost 7 bases; unmatched junction nucleotides: 4. The CDR3 sequence is CASSLQGAGQPQHF. The DNA for the CDR3 is TGTGCCAGCAGCTTGCAGGGGGCAGGGCAGCCCCAGCATTTT.